What follows are 25 T cell receptor beta chains derived from one specimen sequenced in a study of technical replicates of blood from several donors (dated by TCRdb to about 2017). Library preparation was by the immunoSEQ multiplex PCR assay. Drawn from immuneACCESS, this table holds only the in-frame rearrangements with V and J called that TCRdb kept. Clones are partly lost; checked studies trace under half to an unresolved V gene and leave the rest unexplained. This sample has approximately 81,000 clones in its table, and roughly four fifths of those were observed once. Of the sample, 3% to 4.5% is held by the ten largest clones. Material: PBMCs. These receptors came from a human donor in good health. Some clones in this sample may be carry-over from other donors' samples.

This chain links TRBV2 with TRBJ1-6, with TRBD1 matching 7 bases. V was pared by 7 bases and J by 7 bases, with 7 bases of the junction left unmatched. The germline V gene encodes CDR1 SNHLY and CDR2 FYNNEI. CDR3 size: 14 residues. The CDR3 DNA reads TGTGCCAGCAAGACAGGGCCAGCCAATTCACCCCTCCACTTT. Amino acids: CASKTGPANSPLHF.

The genes are TRBV5-4 and TRBJ2-3; 8 bases fit TRBD1. From germline, CDR1 is SGHNT and CDR2 YYREEE (reference sequence). V lost 5 bases to trimming and J lost 4 bases; unmatched junction nucleotides: 9. This CDR3 has 15 amino acids. In nucleotides, the CDR3 is TGTGCCAGCAGATCCGGACAGGGCGTCTCAGATACGCAGTATTTT. It specifies CASRSGQGVSDTQYF.

J is TRBJ2-2 and V is TRBV11-1; 10 bases map to TRBD2. This CDR3 is built from 17 residues. The ends lost 2 bases at V and 3 bases at J; junction bases unmatched: 6. Per the germline V gene, CDR1 is SGHAT and CDR2 is FQDESV (reference sequence). In DNA form, the CDR3 reads TGTGCCAGCAGCTTAACAGCGGGAGGGCTAGACACCGGGGAGCTGTTTTTT. Residues: CASSLTAGGLDTGELFF. Supplemented by reference TRBV11-1 and TRBJ2-2, the full variable domain reads EAEVAQSPRYKITEKSQAVAFWCDPISGHATLYWYRQILGQGPELLVQFQDESVVDDSQLPKDRFSAERLKGVDSTLKIQPAELGDSAMYLCASSLTAGGLDTGELFFGEGSRLTVL.

This clone has a handful of counts. V gene TRBV6-5 combines with J gene TRBJ2-5, with TRBD1 identical over 7 bases. CDR3 size: 15 residues. Trimming cost V 7 bases and J 5 bases; bases outside gene matches: 13. Germline V gene lookup returns CDR1 MNHEY and CDR2 SVGAGI. The CDR3 DNA sequence: TGTGCCAGCATTCCCTCCAGGGGGTCAGGGGAGACCCAGTACTTC. As protein: CASIPSRGSGETQYF.

This chain joins TRBV4-2 and TRBJ2-6, with D perhaps TRBD2 (5 bases). The CDR3 runs 19 residues. Trimming left V 3 bases short and J 0 bases short, with 18 bases between. Germline V lookup: CDR1 LGHNA, CDR2 YNFKEQ. The CDR3 loop is CASSQVGPRGPSGANVLTF. As DNA, the CDR3 is TGTGCCAGCAGCCAGGTCGGGCCCCGAGGGCCCTCTGGGGCCAACGTCCTGACTTTC.

This chain links TRBV5-6 with TRBJ1-2, with TRBD1 matching over 7 bases. V dropped 3 bases and J dropped 2; count of bases not matched to a gene: 7. The V gene's germline CDR1 is SGHDT and CDR2 YYEEEE. The length of the CDR3 is 15 residues. The CDR3 is CASSYGTVDNYGYTF. The CDR3 nucleotides read TGTGCCAGCAGCTACGGGACAGTTGACAACTATGGCTACACCTTC.

The J gene is TRBJ2-1, the V gene TRBV7-2; the D gene is possibly TRBD1 (5 bases). In germline, CDR1 is SGHTA, CDR2 FQGNSA. CDR3 length: 14 amino acids. Trimming pared 5 bases from V and 4 bases from J, leaving 12 bases between. CDR3 bases: TGTGCCAGCAGCCTGTCTAGGGGATACAATGAGCAGTTCTTC. As protein: CASSLSRGYNEQFF.

The rearrangement uses TRBV27 and TRBJ2-5; TRBD1 might be the D (6 bases). This CDR3 is built from 15 residues. From germline, CDR1 is MNHEY and CDR2 SMNVEV (reference sequence). V lost 4 bases and J 3 bases, leaving 15 bases between the germline ends. Here the CDR3 reads CASSYGRGRKETQYF. The CDR3 DNA is TGTGCCAGCAGTTACGGCAGGGGCCGGAAAGAGACCCAGTACTTC.

This rearrangement joins TRBV30 to TRBJ1-5, with D possibly matching TRBD1 (6 bases). V was shortened by 8 bases and J by 5 bases, with 7 bases between the two germline ends. Germline assignment: CDR1 GTSNPN and CDR2 SVGIG (reference sequence). The CDR3 totals 10 residues. The CDR3, as DNA: TGTGCCGCAGGGGATCAGCCCCAGCATTTT. Its translation is CAAGDQPQHF.

This clone occurred once. This rearrangement joins TRBV29-1 to TRBJ2-7, with 8 bases fitting TRBD2. With 7 bases clipped from V and 0 bases from J, the junction kept 8 bases outside the gene matches. There are 14 residues in the CDR3. Germline V gives CDR1 SQVTM, CDR2 ANQGSEA. The CDR3 reads CSGAIAGLSYEQYF. The CDR3 region has the DNA TGCAGCGGGGCCATAGCGGGACTCTCCTACGAGCAGTACTTC.

This chain connects TRBV7-9 to TRBJ2-7; 8 positions agree with TRBD1. The CDR3 consists of 12 residues. Unmatched junction bases numbered 3, after V lost 5 bases and J lost 6 bases. Germline V gene data show CDR1 as SEHNR and CDR2 as FQNEAQ (reference sequence). CDR3 sequence (DNA): TGTGCCAGCAGCGTCACAGGGGGCGAGCAGTACTTC. Its translation is CASSVTGGEQYF.

This rearrangement joins TRBV11-2 to TRBJ2-7; D perhaps matches TRBD2 (6 bases). CDR1 is SGHAT and CDR2 is FQNNGV in the germline V gene. This CDR3 region has 15 residues. V was cut by 1 base and J by 2 bases, with 12 bases left in between. This chain's CDR3 is CASSLGASVPYEQYF. The DNA of the CDR3 is TGTGCCAGCAGCTTAGGGGCTAGCGTTCCCTACGAGCAGTACTTC.

The chain couples TRBV5-1 to TRBJ2-1, with TRBD2 identical over 11 bases. The CDR3 runs to 16 residues. Germline V gives CDR1 SGHRS, CDR2 YFSETQ. Unmatched junction bases numbered 2, after V lost 0 bases and J lost 3 bases. This CDR3 reads CASSLETSGSYNEQFF. The CDR3 region has the DNA TGCGCCAGCAGCTTGGAAACTAGCGGGAGCTACAATGAGCAGTTCTTC.

V usage is TRBV7-9 and J usage is TRBJ2-2; 8 bases map to TRBD1. This CDR3 is built from 15 residues. The trim removed 3 bases at V and 0 bases at J, leaving 0 bases unmatched. The germline V gene encodes CDR1 SEHNR and CDR2 FQNEAQ (reference sequence). The CDR3 DNA sequence: TGTGCCAGCAGCTTGGACAGGGCGAACACCGGGGAGCTGTTTTTT. This codes for CASSLDRANTGELFF.

This chain uses TRBV28 with TRBJ1-3; 9 positions match TRBD1. CDR3 size: 16 residues. After removal of 6 bases from V and 0 bases from J, the junction contained 6 bases not matched to a gene. From germline, CDR1 is MDHEN and CDR2 SYDVKM. CDR3 DNA sequence: TGTGCCAGCAGCCGCCAGGGACAGGGCTCTGGAAACACCATATATTTT. Translating gives CASSRQGQGSGNTIYF.

V and J are TRBV5-1 and TRBJ2-5; D ambiguous. Trimming removed 2 bases at V and 5 bases at J, with 7 bases between. Germline lookup yields CDR1 SGHRS and CDR2 YFSETQ. The CDR3 covers 12 residues. CDR3 loop: CASSFFLETQYF. CDR3 DNA sequence: TGCGCCAGCAGCTTCTTCCTGGAGACCCAGTACTTC. Together with reference TRBV5-1 and TRBJ2-5, the CDR3 gives the full variable domain: KAGVTQTPRYLIKTRGQQVTLSCSPISGHRSVSWYQQTPGQGLQFLFEYFSETQRNKGNFPGRFSGRQFSNSRSEMNVSTLELGDSALYLCASSFFLETQYFGPGTRLLVL.

CDR3 nucleotides: TGTGCCTGGAGGGCCGCGGGGTCTGGGGCCAACGTCCTGACTTTC. This translates into CAWRAAGSGANVLTF. V and J are TRBV30 and TRBJ2-6; D is possibly TRBD2 (6 bases). The CDR3 runs to 15 residues. V lost 3 bases to trimming and J lost 1 base, with 10 bases between them. CDR1 and CDR2 (germline): GTSNPN, SVGIG (reference sequence).

CDR3: CAIRRTAQETQYF. CDR3 sequence (DNA): TGTGCCATCAGGCGGACAGCTCAGGAGACCCAGTACTTC. The chain joins TRBV10-3 to TRBJ2-5; a weak D match, TRBD1 (6 bases). The germline V gene encodes CDR1 ENHRY and CDR2 SYGVKD. Trimming shortened V by 6 bases and J by 5 bases, and 13 bases separated the two germline ends. The CDR3 sequence is 13 residues long.

The J gene is TRBJ2-2, the V gene TRBV9; 9 bases agree with TRBD2. With V trimmed by 5 bases and J by 3 bases, 17 bases remained unmatched. Germline V gene data show CDR1 as SGDLS and CDR2 as YYNGEE. CDR3 size: 19 residues. The CDR3 here is CASSGNISGRLRYTGELFF. CDR3 DNA sequence: TGTGCCAGCAGTGGAAACATTAGCGGGAGACTTCGGTACACCGGGGAGCTGTTTTTT.

The rearrangement links TRBV27 to TRBJ1-2; 9 positions match TRBD1. J gave up 7 bases and V 5 bases, and 5 bases lay outside the gene matches. Per germline, CDR1 MNHEY and CDR2 SMNVEV (reference sequence). The CDR3 consists of 13 residues. In DNA, the CDR3 is TGTGCCAGCAGTAAGACAGGGGGACGTGGCTACACCTTC. Its translation is CASSKTGGRGYTF.

The chain uses TRBV5-6 and TRBJ1-6; TRBD1 matches at 7 bases. V shed 0 bases and J 9 bases; nucleotides not matched to a gene: 3. Germline V gives CDR1 SGHDT, CDR2 YYEEEE. The CDR3 is 14 amino acids. The CDR3, as DNA: TGTGCCAGCAGCTTGGAAAGGGACAGTTCACCCCTCCACTTT. It is translated as CASSLERDSSPLHF.

This sequence joins TRBV7-9 and TRBJ2-7; 11 bases line up with TRBD2. V lost 3 bases and J lost 5; bases outside the gene matches: 6. This CDR3 is built from 15 residues. The V gene's germline CDR1 is SEHNR and CDR2 FQNEAQ (reference sequence). In DNA form, the CDR3 reads TGTGCCAGCAGCTTCTTAGCGGGAGGGGGGGACGAGCAGTACTTC. Translation: CASSFLAGGGDEQYF.

The chain recombines TRBV30 with TRBJ2-5; 8 bases line up with TRBD1. The CDR3 covers 12 residues. Trimming removed 8 bases from V and 5 bases from J; junction bases left unmatched: 7. In germline, CDR1 is GTSNPN, CDR2 SVGIG (reference sequence). The CDR3 protein is CARTGPGETQYF. The CDR3 nucleotides read TGTGCCCGGACAGGGCCAGGGGAGACCCAGTACTTC.

The chain couples TRBV19 to TRBJ1-5; D is uncertain. The CDR3 length is 12 residues. V was trimmed by 9 bases and J by 3 bases, leaving 9 bases between them. The germline V gene encodes CDR1 LNHDA and CDR2 SQIVND (reference sequence). The CDR3, as DNA: TGTGCCAGCCGCGGGCCCAATCAGCCCCAGCATTTT. Translated, it gives CASRGPNQPQHF.

This chain joins TRBV7-9 and TRBJ2-3; the match to TRBD1 covers 9 bases. The CDR3 covers 17 residues. Losses at the gene ends were 2 bases for V and 2 bases for J; bases not matched to a gene: 8. The germline CDR1 and CDR2 sequences are SEHNR and FQNEAQ (reference sequence). CDR3 amino acids: CASSLIGTGYDTDTQYF. Here the CDR3 DNA reads TGTGCCAGCAGCTTAATTGGGACAGGGTACGACACAGATACGCAGTATTTT.